A selection of T cell receptor beta chains follows, all from one sample in a study of blood T cell repertoires in COVID-19. This table comes from immunoSEQ multiplex PCR, and its TCRdb copy is limited to in-frame clones, with some not included. The sample lists around 140,000 clones; nearly 80% were seen once. Sequences were obtained from PBMCs or T cells enriched from blood (not recorded which). These receptor sequences come from a woman aged 50 to 65 who had recovered from COVID-19. CDR3s include the opening cysteine and the closing phenylalanine or tryptophan. The order of the fields is CDR3 DNA, CDR3 protein, V gene, J gene, clone size, D gene. The D gene is left open where the match is weak. Only some rows state a clone size, as once, few, many or a class for expanded clones.

CDR3 DNA: TGCGCCAGCAGCTATGGACTAGCGGGGGGATACAATGAGCAGTTCTTC
CDR3 protein: CASSYGLAGGYNEQFF
V gene: TRBV5-1
J gene: TRBJ2-1
clone size: many
D gene: TRBD2

CDR3 DNA: TGTGCCATCAGTGACCCTAGCGAGCAGTTCTTC
CDR3 protein: CAISDPSEQFF
V gene: TRBV10-3
J gene: TRBJ2-1
clone size: NA
D gene: NA

CDR3 DNA: TGTGCCAGTAGTATGGCTAGCGGTAAAGAGACCCAGTACTTC
CDR3 protein: CASSMASGKETQYF
V gene: TRBV19
J gene: TRBJ2-5
clone size: NA
D gene: TRBD2

CDR3 DNA: TGTGCCAGCAGTTTCGGACAGCAGCCCCAGCATTTT
CDR3 protein: CASSFGQQPQHF
V gene: TRBV12-3/TRBV12-4
J gene: TRBJ1-5
clone size: NA
D gene: NA

CDR3 DNA: TGTGCCAGCAGCTTAGGAGCTACAGTAGCTAACTATGGCTACACCTTC
CDR3 protein: CASSLGATVANYGYTF
V gene: TRBV7-8
J gene: TRBJ1-2
clone size: NA
D gene: NA

CDR3 DNA: TGTGCTAGTGGTTTGGTGACAGGGGTTGGGAATTCACCCCTCCACTTT
CDR3 protein: CASGLVTGVGNSPLHF
V gene: TRBV12-5
J gene: TRBJ1-6
clone size: NA
D gene: TRBD1

CDR3 DNA: TGTGCCACCGCACAGTCACAGGCTTATAGCAATCAGCCCCAGCATTTT
CDR3 protein: CATAQSQAYSNQPQHF
V gene: TRBV27
J gene: TRBJ1-5
clone size: NA
D gene: NA

CDR3 DNA: TGTGCCAGCAGCCAAGGACACCAAGGACTACGCTACACCTTC
CDR3 protein: CASSQGHQGLRYTF
V gene: TRBV3-1/TRBV3-2
J gene: TRBJ1-2
clone size: NA
D gene: NA

CDR3 DNA: TGTGCCAGCAGCCCAGGACTAGGCAGAATCCCTCAAGAGACCCAGTACTTC
CDR3 protein: CASSPGLGRIPQETQYF
V gene: TRBV7-8
J gene: TRBJ2-5
clone size: NA
D gene: TRBD2

CDR3 DNA: TGTGCCAGCAGCTTCGGTCCGGGACAACATAATTCACCCCTCCACTTT
CDR3 protein: CASSFGPGQHNSPLHF
V gene: TRBV7-9
J gene: TRBJ1-6
clone size: NA
D gene: NA

CDR3 DNA: TGTGCCAGTATCCCCGGTATAGGGGGCGATGGCTACACCTTC
CDR3 protein: CASIPGIGGDGYTF
V gene: TRBV19
J gene: TRBJ1-2
clone size: NA
D gene: TRBD1

CDR3 DNA: TGTGCCAGCCCCGAGGGGGGGTCAGATACGCAGTATTTT
CDR3 protein: CASPEGGSDTQYF
V gene: TRBV6-5
J gene: TRBJ2-3
clone size: NA
D gene: NA

CDR3 DNA: TGTGCCAGCAGTTTTATAGTCGAACAGGGGGTCCCCTACGAGCAGTACTTC
CDR3 protein: CASSFIVEQGVPYEQYF
V gene: TRBV27
J gene: TRBJ2-7
clone size: NA
D gene: TRBD1

CDR3 DNA: TGTGCCAGCAGATGGGACAGTAAGCAGTACTTC
CDR3 protein: CASRWDSKQYF
V gene: TRBV27
J gene: TRBJ2-7
clone size: NA
D gene: TRBD1

CDR3 DNA: TGTGCCAGCCTCCCTAGCGGGGGAACGACCGGGGAGCTGTTTTTT
CDR3 protein: CASLPSGGTTGELFF
V gene: TRBV6-5
J gene: TRBJ2-2
clone size: NA
D gene: TRBD2

CDR3 DNA: TGTGCCGCGGACAGAAACAATGAGCAGTTCTTC
CDR3 protein: CAADRNNEQFF
V gene: TRBV30
J gene: TRBJ2-1
clone size: few
D gene: NA

CDR3 DNA: TGTGCCTGGAGTGGTAGCCGGGGGGGCCCTGGGCCGGGGGAGCTGTTTTTT
CDR3 protein: CAWSGSRGGPGPGELFF
V gene: TRBV30
J gene: TRBJ2-2
clone size: NA
D gene: TRBD2

CDR3 DNA: TGTGCCAGCAGCGCAGGACAGGGGATGAACACTGAAGCTTTCTTT
CDR3 protein: CASSAGQGMNTEAFF
V gene: TRBV7-6
J gene: TRBJ1-1
clone size: NA
D gene: TRBD1

CDR3 DNA: TGCGCCAGCAGCTTCGGTGACTACAATGGCAGGGAGCAGTTCTTC
CDR3 protein: CASSFGDYNGREQFF
V gene: TRBV5-1
J gene: TRBJ2-1
clone size: NA
D gene: NA

CDR3 DNA: TGTGCCAGCAGCTTCGGGGGTGAGCAGTTCTTC
CDR3 protein: CASSFGGEQFF
V gene: TRBV5-5
J gene: TRBJ2-1
clone size: NA
D gene: NA

CDR3 DNA: TGTGCCAGCAGCAGCGATCCCCAGGGGGGCGTGAGGGATACGCAGTATTTT
CDR3 protein: CASSSDPQGGVRDTQYF
V gene: TRBV11-3
J gene: TRBJ2-3
clone size: few
D gene: NA

CDR3 DNA: TGTGCCAGTACTCGAATGGGGGGAGACACTGAAGCTTTCTTT
CDR3 protein: CASTRMGGDTEAFF
V gene: TRBV27
J gene: TRBJ1-1
clone size: NA
D gene: NA

CDR3 DNA: TGCGCCAGCAGCTCCTGGACAGGGGGTGCCTCTGGGGCCAACGTCCTGACTTTC
CDR3 protein: CASSSWTGGASGANVLTF
V gene: TRBV5-1
J gene: TRBJ2-6
clone size: NA
D gene: TRBD1

CDR3 DNA: TGTGCCAGCAGCCAAGTGCCAGGGGTAGCCAAAAACATTCAGTACTTC
CDR3 protein: CASSQVPGVAKNIQYF
V gene: TRBV3-1/TRBV3-2
J gene: TRBJ2-4
clone size: NA
D gene: NA

CDR3 DNA: TGCGCCAGCAGCTTGGCCGTCGGGGGAAGAAGCGGCTACACCTTC
CDR3 protein: CASSLAVGGRSGYTF
V gene: TRBV5-1
J gene: TRBJ1-2
clone size: many
D gene: NA

CDR3 DNA: TGCGCCAGCAGCCAAGTAGGCCCCCCAGGGATTATGAACACTGAAGCTTTCTTT
CDR3 protein: CASSQVGPPGIMNTEAFF
V gene: TRBV4-1
J gene: TRBJ1-1
clone size: NA
D gene: NA

CDR3 DNA: TGTGCCAGCAGTCGAGACACTAACTATGGCTACACCTTC
CDR3 protein: CASSRDTNYGYTF
V gene: TRBV6-5
J gene: TRBJ1-2
clone size: NA
D gene: NA